This is a list of T cell receptor beta chains from one sample in a study of T cells in Graves' hyperthyroidism and ophthalmopathy. TCRdb redid the calling of the multiplex PCR reads with MiXCR, one entry per CDR3 protein. The table includes over 500,000 distinct CDR3 sequences, less than 15% detected once. The source material was blood. Receptors originate from a woman in her forties with Graves' hyperthyroidism. Both conserved end residues are part of each CDR3. The D gene is left open where the match is weak. Clone size appears in some rows only: once, few, many, or a class for an expanded clone.

CDR3nt	CDR3aa	v_gene	abundance	j_gene	d_gene
TGTGACAGCACCTCGAGGACGGAGTTTTTGGAGACCCAGTACTTC	CDSTSRTEFLETQYF	TRBV28	-	TRBJ2-5	-
TGTGCCAGCAGCAAGCGGGAGGAAGAGACCCAGTACTTC	CASSKREEETQYF	TRBV2	many	TRBJ2-5	TRBD2
TGTGCCAGCAGTAGGACAGGGTCGGGTCAGCCCCAGCATTTT	CASSRTGSGQPQHF	TRBV27	-	TRBJ1-5	TRBD1
TGTGCCAGCAGTTACTCCGACAGGGGGGACTACGAGCAGTACTTC	CASSYSDRGDYEQYF	TRBV6-6	-	TRBJ2-7	TRBD1
TGTGCCAGTCAGAGTGGGACTTATGGCTACACCTTC	CASQSGTYGYTF	TRBV19	-	TRBJ1-2	-
TGTGCCTGGAGGGGGGCGGAGTATGGCTACACCTTC	CAWRGAEYGYTF	TRBV30	many	TRBJ1-2	-
TGTGCCAGCAGCTGGGACCCGCCGGGACAGGGGGCTGCTGGGGCCAACGTCCTGACTTTC	CASSWDPPGQGAAGANVLTF	TRBV7-6	-	TRBJ2-6	TRBD1
TGTGCCAGCAGTTTATTAACCACCCAGTTGAACACTGAAGCTTTCTTT	CASSLLTTQLNTEAFF	TRBV28	many	TRBJ1-1	-
TGTGCCAGCGGTGAATTAGCGGGGGTCTCCTACGAGCAGTACTTC	CASGELAGVSYEQYF	TRBV6-1	-	TRBJ2-7	TRBD2
TGTGCCAGCAGTTTCTCCCCCGGGGCAAGGGAAAAACTGTTTTTT	CASSFSPGAREKLFF	TRBV28	many	TRBJ1-4	-
TGTGCCAGCAGCCGAATTAACAATGAGCAGTTCTTC	CASSRINNEQFF	TRBV3-1	many	TRBJ2-1	-
TGCGCCAGCAGCATCACTAGCGGGGGTGCCTACGAGCAGTACTTC	CASSITSGGAYEQYF	TRBV4-1	few	TRBJ2-7	TRBD2
TGCAGCGTTGCCGCGACTAGCGGGAGAGGTGAGCAGTTCTTC	CSVAATSGRGEQFF	TRBV29-1	-	TRBJ2-1	TRBD2
TGTGCCAGCAGTTTATCCCGGGGAGACAATGAGCAGTTCTTC	CASSLSRGDNEQFF	TRBV27	few	TRBJ2-1	-
TGTGCCAGCAGGCCCGGGGGGAGGGCCGCCGGGGAGCTGTTTTTT	CASRPGGRAAGELFF	TRBV27	many	TRBJ2-2	TRBD2
TGTGCCAGCTCGCAACCGGGACAGGGTTCCAACGGCTACACCTTC	CASSQPGQGSNGYTF	TRBV18	few	TRBJ1-2	TRBD1